These T cell receptor beta chains were read from a single sample in a study of blood T cells in healthy people across ages. TCRdb called the 5' RACE reads again in MiXCR, with one record for every CDR3 protein. This repertoire shows 850,000 to 1,300,000 distinct CDR3 sequences, 45% found once; its top ten account for approximately 17%. Material: blood. These receptors came from a woman aged 55-70 years in good health. The CDR3 runs from the conserved cysteine through the conserved F or W. Each record gives: J gene, CDR3 length, D gene, clone size, V gene, CDR3 DNA, CDR3 protein. The D gene is left open where the match is weak. For some rows the clone size is stated as once, few or many, or as a class when expanded; others skip it.

TRBJ2-1	17	.	.	TRBV20-1	TGCAGTGCTAGAGGGTCAAGGGCGCCCCTCTCCTACAATGAGCGGTTCTTC	CSARGSRAPLSYNERFF
TRBJ1-2	14	.	.	TRBV20-1	TGCAGTGCTCGCTACCTGGGGCGGCGGCATGGCTACACCTTC	CSARYLGRRHGYTF
TRBJ2-7	14	TRBD2	.	TRBV12-3/TRBV12-4	TGTGCCAGCAGTTTAGTAGCGGGAGGCCACGAGCAGTACTTC	CASSLVAGGHEQYF
TRBJ1-1	15	.	.	TRBV14	TGTGCCAGCAGCCAAGATACCGGGATGGGCACTGAAGCTTTCTTT	CASSQDTGMGTEAFF
TRBJ1-2	14	.	.	TRBV11-2	TGTGCCAGCAGCTCTGGGTGGGTGGACCATGGCTACACCTTC	CASSSGWVDHGYTF
TRBJ1-2	11	TRBD1	.	TRBV29-1	TGCAGCGTCGGACAGGGGGATGGCAACACCTTC	CSVGQGDGNTF
TRBJ2-4	17	TRBD1	few	TRBV7-2	TGTGCCAGCAGCCAGAGGGGACAGGGGTGGGTATCCGACATTCAGTACTTC	CASSQRGQGWVSDIQYF
TRBJ2-1	19	TRBD2	.	TRBV25-1	TGTGCCAGCAGTGCCACACTAGCGGGAGCCTTTCAAATCTACAATGGGCAGTTCTTC	CASSATLAGAFQIYNGQFF
TRBJ2-7	13	.	.	TRBV15	TGTGCCACCAGCAGAGATACCAGATACGAGCAGTACTTC	CATSRDTRYEQYF
TRBJ2-1	12	TRBD2	.	TRBV29-1	TGCAGCGTCCGACTAGCGGTGAATGAGCAGTTCTTC	CSVRLAVNEQFF
TRBJ1-2	16	TRBD1	.	TRBV5-6	TGTGCCAGCAGCTTGGGACAGGGTAGAAGAAACTATGGCTACACCTTC	CASSLGQGRRNYGYTF
TRBJ1-2	15	.	few	TRBV12-3/TRBV12-4	TGTGCCAGCGCAACGCAGGGTACATCTGGGTATGGCTACACCTTC	CASATQGTSGYGYTF
TRBJ2-7	14	.	.	TRBV12-3/TRBV12-4	TGTGCCAGCAGTTCCGATGGCCAGCTCTACGAGCAGTACTTC	CASSSDGQLYEQYF
TRBJ2-7	18	TRBD2	few	TRBV7-2	TGTGCCAGCAGCGCGGGACTAGCGGGAGGGCCTATTAGACACGAGCAGTACTTC	CASSAGLAGGPIRHEQYF
TRBJ2-1	17	TRBD2	.	TRBV6-4	TGTGCCAGCAGTGCGGGGGCGGGGGGCCCTTCCTACAATGAGCAGTTCTTC	CASSAGAGGPSYNEQFF
TRBJ2-4	15	TRBD1	.	TRBV10-3	TGTGCCATCAGTGAGCCCCAGGGGGATAGATACATTCAGTACTTC	CAISEPQGDRYIQYF
TRBJ2-7	18	.	.	TRBV21-1	TGTGCCAGCAGCACCAATCCATTAGGGTGGGGAGTGAGGGACGAGCAGTACTTC	CASSTNPLGWGVRDEQYF
TRBJ2-5	14	.	.	TRBV5-6	TGTGCCAGCAGCTTGGGAGAGTTCCAAGAGACCCAGTACTTC	CASSLGEFQETQYF